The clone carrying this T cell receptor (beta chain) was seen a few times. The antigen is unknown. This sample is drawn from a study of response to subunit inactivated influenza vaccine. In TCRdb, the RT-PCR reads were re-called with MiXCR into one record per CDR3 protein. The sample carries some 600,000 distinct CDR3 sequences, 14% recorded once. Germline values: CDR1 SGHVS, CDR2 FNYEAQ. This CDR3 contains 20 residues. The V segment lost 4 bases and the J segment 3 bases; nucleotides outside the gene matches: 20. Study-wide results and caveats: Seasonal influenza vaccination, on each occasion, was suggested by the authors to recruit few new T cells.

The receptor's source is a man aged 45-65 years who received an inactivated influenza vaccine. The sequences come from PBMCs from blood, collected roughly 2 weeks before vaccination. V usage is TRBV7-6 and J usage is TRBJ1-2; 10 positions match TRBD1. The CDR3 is CASSSFPRDRGSSRHYGYTF. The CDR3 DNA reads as TGTGCCAGCAGCTCCTTTCCCCGGGACAGGGGTTCCTCTCGGCACTATGGCTACACCTTC.